Described below is a single TCR beta chain sequence and its context. No antigen is known for it. Exclusion of a patient resulted from uncontrolled infection, other autoimmune disease, pregnancy or lactation. Diagnoses used clinical symptoms, serum thyroxine and TRAb, thyroid ultrasound and orbital computed tomography. Germline CDR1 SNHLY, CDR2 FYNNEI. The CDR3 is made up of 12 amino acids. With 8 bases removed from V and 4 bases from J, the gap between germline ends came to 6 bases. The investigators amplified TCR beta CDR3 regions from RNA transcripts. The HTBI set primed first-round TCR CDR3 RT-PCR. TCRdb used MiXCR to reprocess the multiplex PCR reads, holding one entry per CDR3 protein. The sample contains 300,000 to 350,000 distinct CDR3 sequences, around 20% of which appear only once. This sample is part of a study of T cells in Graves' hyperthyroidism and ophthalmopathy. Study observations and caveats: Most thyroid clonotypes expanded above 0.001 were also detected in blood. In simple terms, a model built on 13 V-J features told ophthalmopathy apart from stable hyperthyroidism.

The chain joins TRBV2 to TRBJ1-6; D gene unclear. Sequencing was performed on blood. This TCR came from a woman in her fifties or sixties with Graves' hyperthyroidism. CDR3 sequence reads: CASGPYNSPLHF. As DNA, the CDR3 is TGTGCCAGCGGACCGTATAATTCACCCCTCCACTTT.